The clone carrying this T cell receptor (beta chain) was counted only a few times. Its target is not known. This sample stems from a study of T cell repertoires in cytomegalovirus infection. Across the study: It can be stated that public TCR beta signatures indicated CMV infection as well as a matching HLA type. General study results and limits: Based on cumulative public TCR beta family frequency, carriers of CMV plus the relevant HLA were identified.

In TCRdb, the reads were re-called with MiXCR into one record per CDR3 protein. The sample lists roughly 500,000 distinct CDR3 sequences, roughly 34% occurring once. The CDR3 covers 14 residues. V was shortened by 1 base and J by 6 bases, with 11 bases between the two germline ends. Germline CDR1 is SGHDN and CDR2 is FVKESK. The chain uses TRBV14 and TRBJ2-3; weak D call: TRBD2 (6 bases). Here the sequenced sample was cultured PBMCs, taken from culture after CMV antigen stimulation. The TCR sequence derives from a human donor in good health (CMV status not recorded). Some clones in this sample may be carry-over from other donors' samples. The CDR3, as DNA: TGTGCCAGCAGCCAAGCGACTAGTTTGGATACGCAGTATTTT. The encoded protein is CASSQATSLDTQYF.